The rows below give T cell receptor beta chains drawn from one sample of a study of CD8 T cells in Susac syndrome. MiXCR was run by TCRdb on the immunoSEQ multiplex PCR reads, yielding one entry per CDR3 protein. The sample contains around 280,000 distinct CDR3 sequences, 90% to 95% of which appear only once. The specimen was CD4+ T cells from PBMCs. The receptors originated from a human donor with multiple sclerosis. Both conserved end residues are part of each CDR3. A D gene is named only where the DNA matches it firmly. Clone size, where shown, is once, few, many, or a class for clones that have expanded.

>TRBJ1-2|once|TRBV30|TRBD1
TGTGCCTGGAGCTACCAGGGGGCAAATTTCTATGGCTACACCTTC
CAWSYQGANFYGYTF
>TRBJ1-4|NA|TRBV20-1|TRBD1
TGCAGTGCTAGAGACTCTTTAACAGGGGGCGGAGGGGAAAAACTGTTTTTT
CSARDSLTGGGGEKLFF
>TRBJ1-1|once|TRBV12-3/TRBV12-4|TRBD1
TGTGCCAGCAGTTTAGTGACAGGGGGGGTAAATGAAGCTTTCTTT
CASSLVTGGVNEAFF
>TRBJ1-3|NA|TRBV7-9|NA
TGTGCCAGCAGCTTCCGGGGGATCTCTGGAAACACCATATATTTT
CASSFRGISGNTIYF
>TRBJ2-1|once|TRBV3-1|TRBD2
TGTGCCAGCAGCCAAGCTAAACTAGCGGGTTACAATGAGCAGTTCTTC
CASSQAKLAGYNEQFF
>TRBJ2-2|NA|TRBV3-1|TRBD2
TGTGCCAGCAGCCGGGGGACTAGTCTTACCGGGGAGCTGTTTTTT
CASSRGTSLTGELFF
>TRBJ1-6|once|TRBV7-6|NA
TGTGCCAGCAGCTTGCAACCCGGGAATAATTCACCCCTCCACTTT
CASSLQPGNNSPLHF
>TRBJ2-5|NA|TRBV12-3/TRBV12-4|TRBD2
TGTGCCAGCCCCCCCGCCGGGACTAGCGGAGAGACCCAGTACTTC
CASPPAGTSGETQYF
>TRBJ1-1|NA|TRBV7-9|NA
TGTTCCAAGGGCGAGATCCCAACAGAAGCTTTCTTT
CSKGEIPTEAFF
>TRBJ2-6|NA|TRBV11-3|TRBD1
TGTGCCAGCAGCTTAAGACAGGGAGCCAACGTCCTGACTTTC
CASSLRQGANVLTF
>TRBJ2-3|NA|TRBV12-3/TRBV12-4|TRBD2
TGTGCCAGCTCAGAACCGGGACTAGCGGAGCCAGATACGCAGTATTTT
CASSEPGLAEPDTQYF
>TRBJ2-1|NA|TRBV7-2|NA
TGTGCCAGCAGCTTAGAAGGAAGGCCCAACAATGAGCAGTTCTTC
CASSLEGRPNNEQFF
>TRBJ2-3|NA|TRBV6-4|TRBD1
TGTGCCAGCAGGAGGACAGGGACGGATACGCAGTATTTT
CASRRTGTDTQYF
>TRBJ2-7|NA|TRBV5-1|TRBD1
TGCGCCAGCAGCCCGGGGGACAGGGTCTACGAGCAGTACTTC
CASSPGDRVYEQYF
>TRBJ1-3|NA|TRBV20-1|NA
TGCAGTGCTAGAGATACCGTAGGAAACACCATATATTTT
CSARDTVGNTIYF